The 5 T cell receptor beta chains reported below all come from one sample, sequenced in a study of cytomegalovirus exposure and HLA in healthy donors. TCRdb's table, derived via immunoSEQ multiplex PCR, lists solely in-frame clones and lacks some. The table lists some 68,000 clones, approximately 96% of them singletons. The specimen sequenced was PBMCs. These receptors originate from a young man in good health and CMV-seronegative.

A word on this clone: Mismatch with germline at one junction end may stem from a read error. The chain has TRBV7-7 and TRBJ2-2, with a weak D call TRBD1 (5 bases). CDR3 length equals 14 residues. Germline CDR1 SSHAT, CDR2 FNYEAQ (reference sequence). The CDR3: CASSLEAGLGELFF. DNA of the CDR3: TGTGCTAGCAGCTTAGAGGCAGGGCTCGGGGAGCTGTTTTTT.

CDR3 in DNA: TGTGCCAGCAGCTTCAGGGACAATGAGCAGTTCTTC. Translated: CASSFRDNEQFF. This sequence joins TRBV5-4 and TRBJ2-1; D possibly corresponds to TRBD1 (5 bases). This CDR3 is built from 12 residues. The V end lost 2 bases, the J end lost 5 bases, and 5 bases lay between the germline ends. The germline V gene encodes CDR1 SGHNT and CDR2 YYREEE (reference sequence).

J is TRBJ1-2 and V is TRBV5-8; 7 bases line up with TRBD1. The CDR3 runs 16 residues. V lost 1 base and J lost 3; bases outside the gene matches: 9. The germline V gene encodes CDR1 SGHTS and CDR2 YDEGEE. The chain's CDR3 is CASSLNLDREDYGYTF. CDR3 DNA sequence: TGTGCCAGCAGCTTGAACCTTGACAGGGAGGACTATGGCTACACCTTC.

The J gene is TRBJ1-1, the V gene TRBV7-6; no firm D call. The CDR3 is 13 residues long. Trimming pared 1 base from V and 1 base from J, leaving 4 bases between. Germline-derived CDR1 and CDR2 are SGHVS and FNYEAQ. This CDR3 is CASSLGRNTEAFF. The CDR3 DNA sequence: TGTGCCAGCAGCTTAGGGAGGAACACTGAAGCTTTCTTT.

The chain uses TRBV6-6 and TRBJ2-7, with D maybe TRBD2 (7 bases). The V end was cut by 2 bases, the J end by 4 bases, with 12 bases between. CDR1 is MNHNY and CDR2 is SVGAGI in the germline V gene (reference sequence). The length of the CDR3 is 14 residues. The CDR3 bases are TGTGCCAGCAGTTACGGGGGGGCTGGGTACGAGCAGTACTTC. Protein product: CASSYGGAGYEQYF.